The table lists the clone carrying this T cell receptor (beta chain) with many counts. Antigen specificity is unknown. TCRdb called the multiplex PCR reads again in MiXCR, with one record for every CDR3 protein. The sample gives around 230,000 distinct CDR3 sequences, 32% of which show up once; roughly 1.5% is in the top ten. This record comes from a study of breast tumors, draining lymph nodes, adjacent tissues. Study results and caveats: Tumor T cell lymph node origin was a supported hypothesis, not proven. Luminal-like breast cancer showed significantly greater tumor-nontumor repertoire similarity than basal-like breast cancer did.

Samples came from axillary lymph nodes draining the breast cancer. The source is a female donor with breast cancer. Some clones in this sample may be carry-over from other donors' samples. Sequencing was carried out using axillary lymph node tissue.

The CDR3, as DNA: TGTGCCAGCAAGAACAGAGGGAGCACAGATACGCAGTATTTT. Protein product: CASKNRGSTDTQYF. The V call is TRBV5-8, the J call TRBJ2-3; D perhaps matches TRBD2 (5 bases). The CDR3 loop spans 14 amino acids. CDR1 SGHTS and CDR2 YDEGEE come from the germline V gene. The V gene lost 6 bases and the J gene lost 0 bases, with 11 bases spanning the gap.